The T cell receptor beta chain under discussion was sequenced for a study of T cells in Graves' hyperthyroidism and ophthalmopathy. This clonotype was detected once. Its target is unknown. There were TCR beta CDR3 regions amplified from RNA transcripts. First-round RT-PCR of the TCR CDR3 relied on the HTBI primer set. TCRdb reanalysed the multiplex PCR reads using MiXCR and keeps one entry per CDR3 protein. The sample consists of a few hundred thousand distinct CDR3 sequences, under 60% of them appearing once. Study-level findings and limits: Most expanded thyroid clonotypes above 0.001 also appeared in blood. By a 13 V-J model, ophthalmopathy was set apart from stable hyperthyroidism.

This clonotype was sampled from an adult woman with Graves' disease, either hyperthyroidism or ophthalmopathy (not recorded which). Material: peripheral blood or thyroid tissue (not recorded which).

The CDR3 coding sequence is TGTGCCAGCAGCTTAGGTAGCCAGGAGTCCCAGCCCCAGCATTTT. Translated, it gives CASSLGSQESQPQHF. The chain uses TRBV7-2 and TRBJ1-5; D uncertain. This CDR3 region has 15 residues. The germline V and J ends were trimmed by 1 base and 7 bases, with 14 bases remaining between them. Germline V gene data show CDR1 as SGHTA and CDR2 as FQGNSA. Based on the CDR3 plus reference TRBV7-2 and TRBJ1-5, the full variable domain is GAGVSQSPSNKVTEKGKDVELRCDPISGHTALYWYRQSLGQGLEFLIYFQGNSAPDKSGLPSDRFSAERTGGSVSTLTIQRTQQEDSAVYLCASSLGSQESQPQHFGDGTRLSIL.